This T cell receptor beta chain appears in the sequencing data of a study of vaccination and CD4 T cells after COVID-19. Study-wide context: SARS-CoV-2 was confirmed by nasal swab PCR; disease was mild in fewer than ten, severe in one. For post-vaccine samples, collection took place a median about 72 days after dose two, ranging from 14 to 241. A CEFX pool, an HIV-1 Nef pool, or no peptide went to control cultures.

Sample treatment: roughly 10-day PBMC culture with coronavirus spike peptide pools or control peptides (ViraFEST assay). Cells received half-medium changes with fresh IL-2 medium on days 3 and 7. This clonotype was detected once. Antigen unknown. Oncomine TCR Beta short-read sequencing was applied to DNA from cultured CD4+ T cells. MiXCR was run by TCRdb on the PCR reads, yielding one entry per CDR3 protein. This table holds tens of thousands of distinct CDR3 sequences, roughly 70% found once. The J segment lost 7 bases and the V segment lost 5 bases, leaving 17 bases of the junction unmatched. From germline, CDR1 is SNHLY and CDR2 FYNNEI. The CDR3 is made up of 18 amino acids.

The gene calls are TRBV2 and TRBJ1-6; the match to TRBD1 covers 7 bases. Sequenced input: CD4+ T cells from blood, cultured in vitro. This clonotype was sampled from a human donor who had recovered from COVID-19. CDR3 nucleotides: TGTGCCAGCAGTCACGGAGGGATCCAGGGGGGCGGCAATTCACCCCTCCACTTT. This sequence encodes CASSHGGIQGGGNSPLHF.